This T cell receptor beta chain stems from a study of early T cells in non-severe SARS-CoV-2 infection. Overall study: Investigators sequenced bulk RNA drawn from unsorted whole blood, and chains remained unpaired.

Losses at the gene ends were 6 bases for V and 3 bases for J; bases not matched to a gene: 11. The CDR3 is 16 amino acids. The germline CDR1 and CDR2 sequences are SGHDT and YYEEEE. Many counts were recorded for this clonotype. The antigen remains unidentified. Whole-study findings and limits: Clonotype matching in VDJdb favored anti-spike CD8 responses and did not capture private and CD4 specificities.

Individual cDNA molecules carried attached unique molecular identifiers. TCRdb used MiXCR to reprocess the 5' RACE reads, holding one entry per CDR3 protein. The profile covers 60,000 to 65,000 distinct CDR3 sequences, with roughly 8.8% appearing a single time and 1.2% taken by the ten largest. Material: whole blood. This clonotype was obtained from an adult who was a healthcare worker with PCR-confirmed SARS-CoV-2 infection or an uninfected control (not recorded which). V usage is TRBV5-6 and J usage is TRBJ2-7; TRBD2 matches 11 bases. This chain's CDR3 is CASTLGTSGGVYEQYV. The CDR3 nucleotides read TGTGCCAGCACACTGGGTACTAGCGGGGGAGTCTACGAGCAGTACGTC.